This TCR beta chain was sequenced for a study of vaccination effects on CD4 cells after COVID-19. Findings and limits, study-wide: Substantial clonal contraction characterized both infection- and vaccine-induced clones late after vaccination.

Pools of viral peptides were used by the ViraFEST assay to expand antigen-specific CD4+ T cells ahead of sequencing. Isolating CD4+ T cells followed less than 11 days of culture. Either the BNT162b2 or mRNA-1273 vaccine was given to participants in two doses. Using immunoSEQ multiplex PCR, the repertoire was profiled, and TCRdb retains in-frame clones only, with some absent. The sample records about 28,000 clones, more than 60% being singletons. Worth noting for this clone: Antigen unknown.

From germline, CDR1 is SQVTM and CDR2 ANQGSEA. V was pared by 6 bases and J by 6 bases, with 5 bases of the junction left unmatched. The CDR3 has 13 amino acids. This sequence was found in a human donor who received a COVID-19 vaccine. Sequencing was performed on CD4+ T cells from PBMCs cultured with HCoV-NL63 spike peptides, taken after COVID-19 vaccination. The genes are TRBV29-1 and TRBJ1-5; 10 nucleotides align to TRBD1. CDR3 in amino acids: CSVGQGSGQPQHF. The CDR3, as DNA: TGCAGCGTGGGACAGGGGAGCGGTCAGCCCCAGCATTTT.